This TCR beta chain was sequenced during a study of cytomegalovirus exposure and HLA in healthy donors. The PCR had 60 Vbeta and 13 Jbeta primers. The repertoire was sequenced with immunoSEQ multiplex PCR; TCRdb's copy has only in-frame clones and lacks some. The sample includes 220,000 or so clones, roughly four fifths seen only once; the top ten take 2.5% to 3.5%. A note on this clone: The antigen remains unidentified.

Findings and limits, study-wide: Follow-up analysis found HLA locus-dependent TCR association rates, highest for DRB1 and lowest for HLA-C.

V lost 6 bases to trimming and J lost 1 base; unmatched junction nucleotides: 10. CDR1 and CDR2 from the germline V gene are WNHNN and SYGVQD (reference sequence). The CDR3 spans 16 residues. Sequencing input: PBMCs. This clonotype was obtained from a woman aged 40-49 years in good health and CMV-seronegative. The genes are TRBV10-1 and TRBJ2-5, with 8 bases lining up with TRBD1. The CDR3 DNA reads TGCGCCAGCAGGAACCCGACAGGGGCGGGCCAAGAGACCCAGTACTTC. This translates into CASRNPTGAGQETQYF.